The entry below gives a single T cell receptor (beta chain) sequence along with its context. The table came from immunoSEQ multiplex PCR; TCRdb's copy has only in-frame clones and leaves some out. The data show over 50,000 clones, with around 89% seen just once and roughly 0.82% held by the top ten. The CDR3 covers 16 residues. The V end lost 1 base, the J end lost 9 bases, and 23 bases lay between the germline ends. The germline CDR1 and CDR2 sequences are SGHKS and YYEKEE (reference sequence). This specimen comes from a study of T cell changes during pregnancy in multiple sclerosis. The clonotype originates from a female donor in good health, enrolled as a control in a pregnancy study. The sequencing used peripheral blood, collected in the first trimester of pregnancy. The chain recombines TRBV5-5 with TRBJ2-7, with a possible D match to TRBD1 (5 bases). The CDR3 DNA follows: TGTGCCAGCAGCTTGTCGACAGTCTCCTATTATCGGTGGCAGTACTTC. This encodes CASSLSTVSYYRWQYF.